The 17 T cell receptor beta chains listed next were all sequenced from one sample in a study of a mutant IDH1 vaccine in newly diagnosed glioma. These TCRs are of unknown antigen specificity. Time point: week 23, last vaccination. Vaccination used 300 ug of mutant IDH1 20-mer peptide per dose, with topical imiquimod. Using immunoSEQ multiplex PCR, the repertoire was profiled, and TCRdb retains in-frame clones only, with some absent. Of over 55,000 clones in the sample, approximately 78% are singletons; the top ten hold roughly 8.8%. The starting material was PBMCs, obtained from a glioma patient whose treatment included an IDH1 peptide vaccine. The source is a woman between 35 and 50 years old with glioma. Some clones in this sample may be carry-over from other donors' samples.

The chain joins TRBV7-9 to TRBJ1-6; TRBD1 matches 7 bases. Germline-derived CDR1 and CDR2 are SEHNR and FQNEAQ (reference sequence). Unmatched junction bases numbered 16, after V lost 7 bases and J lost 10 bases. The CDR3 totals 16 residues. The CDR3 is CASNLIRGTVGSPLHF. The CDR3 region has the DNA TGTGCCAGCAACCTCATACGAGGGACAGTGGGCTCACCCCTCCACTTT.

The chain combines TRBV10-2 with TRBJ1-1; D perhaps matches TRBD1 (5 bases). Per the germline V gene, CDR1 is WSHSY and CDR2 is SAAADI. With 6 bases removed from V and 0 bases from J, the gap between germline ends came to 20 bases. This CDR3 is 17 amino acids long. CDR3 protein: CASRGSRYGGMNTEAFF. The CDR3 DNA reads as TGCGCCAGCAGGGGATCAAGATACGGGGGGATGAACACTGAAGCTTTCTTT.

This clone was counted a single time. The V call is TRBV1, the J call TRBJ1-5. TRBV1 is a recognized pseudogene. The length of the CDR3 is 21 residues. The chain's CDR3 is CTSSQERPRTGTSGCNQPQHF. The CDR3 bases are TGCACCAGCAGCCAAGAAAGGCCCCGGACAGGGACTAGCGGGTGCAATCAGCCCCAGCATTTT.

V usage is TRBV6-5 and J usage is TRBJ2-5, with no clear D. Germline CDR1 is MNHEY and CDR2 is SVGAGI. Trimming left V 7 bases short and J 5 bases short, with 20 bases between. This CDR3 has 15 residues. The CDR3 sequence: CASTKGSWAWETQYF. The CDR3 DNA reads TGTGCCAGCACCAAGGGCTCCTGGGCCTGGGAGACCCAGTACTTC.

This chain joins TRBV19 and TRBJ1-4, with D possibly matching TRBD1 (6 bases). Trimming stripped 5 bases from V and 8 bases from J, with 15 bases between. The CDR3 is made up of 14 amino acids. Per germline, CDR1 LNHDA and CDR2 SQIVND (reference sequence). The CDR3, as DNA: TGTGCCAGTAGTTGGGGGGCCGGGGGAGAAAAACTGTTTTTT. Its protein is CASSWGAGGEKLFF. Combining the CDR3 with reference TRBV19 and TRBJ1-4 gives the whole variable domain DGGITQSPKYLFRKEGQNVTLSCEQNLNHDAMYWYRQDPGQGLRLIYYSQIVNDFQKGDIAEGYSVSREKKESFPLTVTSAQKNPTAFYLCASSWGAGGEKLFFGSGTQLSVL.

The gene calls are TRBV29-1 and TRBJ1-3; unclear D gene. This CDR3 is 16 amino acids long. V was cut by 5 bases and J by 0 bases, with 17 bases left in between. Germline lookup yields CDR1 SQVTM and CDR2 ANQGSEA. The CDR3 loop reads CSVSKTEADSGNTIYF. The CDR3 nucleotides are TGCAGCGTTTCAAAAACCGAGGCCGACTCTGGAAACACCATATATTTT. Full variable domain (remainder filled in from reference TRBV29-1 and TRBJ1-3): SAVISQKPSRDICQRGTSLTIQCQVDSQVTMMFWYRQQPGQSLTLIATANQGSEATYESGFVIDKFPISRPNLTFSTLTVSNMSPEDSSIYLCSVSKTEADSGNTIYFGEGSWLTVV.

The chain employs TRBV7-9 and TRBJ1-3; possibly TRBD1 for D (5 bases). V was shortened by 1 base and J by 0 bases, with 7 bases between the two germline ends. CDR1 is SEHNR and CDR2 is FQNEAQ in the germline V gene (reference sequence). The CDR3 is 15 residues long. For the CDR3, the DNA is TGTGCCAGCAGCTTAGTTGGGGGCTCTGGAAACACCATATATTTT. This encodes CASSLVGGSGNTIYF.

The genes are TRBV7-6 and TRBJ1-1; no clear D gene. The V gene lost 1 base and the J gene lost 2 bases, with 11 bases spanning the gap. Germline V CDR1 and CDR2: SGHVS, FNYEAQ. This CDR3 has 15 residues. CDR3 sequence (DNA): TGTGCCAGCAGCTTAGGACCTTCTTCTAACACTGAAGCTTTCTTT. This translates into CASSLGPSSNTEAFF.

The chain's CDR3 is CATYYRTGRTGELFF. The CDR3 DNA reads TGTGCCACGTATTACCGGACTGGAAGAACCGGGGAGCTGTTTTTT. The chain couples TRBV6-1 to TRBJ2-2; TRBD2 might be the D (5 bases). This CDR3 is 15 amino acids long. V lost 10 bases and J lost 5, with 20 bases in between. Germline CDR1 and CDR2: MNHNS and SASEGT.

The rearrangement joins TRBV19 to TRBJ1-2; 7 bases are a match to TRBD1. Germline V CDR1 and CDR2: LNHDA, SQIVND (reference sequence). This CDR3 region has 13 residues. Trimming removed 9 bases from V and 4 bases from J; junction bases left unmatched: 8. This CDR3 is CASRGPGGYGYTF. As DNA, the CDR3 is TGTGCCAGCCGCGGGCCAGGGGGCTATGGCTACACCTTC. The entire variable domain, with the rest obtained from reference TRBV19 and TRBJ1-2, is as follows: DGGITQSPKYLFRKEGQNVTLSCEQNLNHDAMYWYRQDPGQGLRLIYYSQIVNDFQKGDIAEGYSVSREKKESFPLTVTSAQKNPTAFYLCASRGPGGYGYTFGSGTRLTVV.

The chain has TRBV5-6 and TRBJ1-1, with a tentative D call TRBD1 (6 bases). V was trimmed by 1 base and J by 0 bases, leaving 7 bases between them. Per the germline V gene, CDR1 is SGHDT and CDR2 is YYEEEE. This CDR3 comprises 14 residues. The CDR3 bases are TGTGCCAGCAGCTTGCCAGGGGTGAACACTGAAGCTTTCTTT. It encodes CASSLPGVNTEAFF.

The rearrangement joins TRBV7-4 to TRBJ1-1, with D unclear. Germline V gene lookup returns CDR1 SGHVT and CDR2 SQSDAQ. V gave up 1 base and J gave up 1 base, with 7 bases separating them. This CDR3 spans 14 amino acids. The CDR3 coding sequence is TGTGCCAGCAGCTTAGTACTTACGAACACTGAAGCTTTCTTT. The encoded protein is CASSLVLTNTEAFF.

The chain is built from TRBV6-6 and TRBJ2-7; the D gene could be TRBD1 or TRBD2 (5 bases each). Germline V gives CDR1 MNHNY, CDR2 SVGAGI (reference sequence). V lost 6 bases to trimming and J lost 4 bases, with 13 bases between them. This CDR3 is 13 amino acids long. CDR3 sequence: CASRAGTEYEQYF. The CDR3 DNA is TGTGCCAGCAGAGCCGGGACGGAGTACGAGCAGTACTTC.

This clone was counted only a few times. This chain uses TRBV2 with TRBJ1-1; 9 bases fit TRBD1. J was trimmed by 5 bases and V by 4 bases; bases with no gene match: 8. CDR1 SNHLY and CDR2 FYNNEI come from the germline V gene. This CDR3 contains 15 residues. The CDR3, as DNA: TGTGCCAGCAGTGGGGGGGGAGACAGGGGGACTGAAGCTTTCTTT. Protein sequence: CASSGGGDRGTEAFF. Full variable domain (outside the CDR3, taken from reference TRBV2 and TRBJ1-1): EPEVTQTPSHQVTQMGQEVILRCVPISNHLYFYWYRQILGQKVEFLVSFYNNEISEKSEIFDDQFSVERPDGSNFTLKIRSTKLEDSAMYFCASSGGGDRGTEAFFGQGTRLTVV.

The chain uses TRBV5-1 and TRBJ1-1; possibly TRBD1 for D (5 bases). Trimming stripped 0 bases from V and 1 base from J, with 16 bases between. The CDR3 is made up of 17 amino acids. Germline-derived CDR1 and CDR2 are SGHRS and YFSETQ. Here the CDR3 DNA reads TGCGCCAGCAGCTTGGTATTAGACAGCCGAGAGAACACTGAAGCTTTCTTT. Its protein is CASSLVLDSRENTEAFF.

The V and J genes are TRBV7-9 and TRBJ2-7, with 7 bases identical to TRBD2. Trimming took 1 base from V and 5 from J; bases not matched to a gene: 11. The CDR3 runs 16 residues. Germline-derived CDR1 and CDR2 are SEHNR and FQNEAQ (reference sequence). The CDR3 DNA follows: TGTGCCAGCAGCTTAGGACTAGCTGCGCCGGGGGACGAGCAGTACTTC. It encodes CASSLGLAAPGDEQYF. Using reference TRBV7-9 and TRBJ2-7 for the parts outside the CDR3, the full variable domain is DTGVSQNPRHKITKRGQNVTFRCDPISEHNRLYWYRQTLGQGPEFLTYFQNEAQLEKSRLLSDRFSAERPKGSFSTLEIQRTEQGDSAMYLCASSLGLAAPGDEQYFGPGTRLTVT.

The CDR3 coding sequence is TGTGCCAGCAGCTTGTCCTTAAACTATGGCTACACCTTC. This gives the protein CASSLSLNYGYTF. The J gene is TRBJ1-2, the V gene TRBV5-6; D is undetermined. The germline gives CDR1 SGHDT, CDR2 YYEEEE. The V end was cut by 1 base, the J end by 2 bases, with 6 bases between. This CDR3 has 13 residues.